This is a list of T cell receptor beta chains from one sample in a study of long-term antiretroviral therapy in people with HIV. Profiling relied on immunoSEQ multiplex PCR, and the TCRdb table lists in-frame clones only, not all of them. The sample contains over 35,000 clones, roughly 76% of which appear only once. The sample here was unsorted PBMCs, taken 1.5 years after starting antiretroviral therapy. All receptors come from a man younger than 35 with HIV. Each CDR3 is given with its conserved first and last residue. Fields, in order: clone size, J gene, V gene, D gene, CDR3 DNA, CDR3 protein. A D gene is named only where the DNA matches it firmly. Some rows mark clone size as missing; the rest say once, few, many or name a class of expanded clone.

NA | TRBJ2-7 | TRBV28 | TRBD2 | TGTGCCAGCATTTCCCGAACCGGGACTAGCGGTTTTCCCTACGAGCAGTACTTC | CASISRTGTSGFPYEQYF
once | TRBJ2-7 | TRBV27 | TRBD1 | TGTGCCAGCAGAGACCTGGACAGGGGGGGATACGAGCAGTACTTC | CASRDLDRGGYEQYF
NA | TRBJ1-3 | TRBV30 | NA | TGTGCCTGGAGCCGGGACTCCGGCTCTGGAAACACCATATATTTT | CAWSRDSGSGNTIYF
NA | TRBJ2-1 | TRBV10-1 | NA | TGCGCCAGCAGTGAGAGTCGGGCCTACAATGAGCAGTTCTTC | CASSESRAYNEQFF
NA | TRBJ1-3 | TRBV13 | NA | TGTGCCAGCAGCACCAGGACCACAGGGACTGGAAACACCATATATTTT | CASSTRTTGTGNTIYF
NA | TRBJ2-1 | TRBV5-1 | NA | TGCGCCAGCAGCTTGGATCAGAGCTCCTACAATGAGCAGTTCTTC | CASSLDQSSYNEQFF
NA | TRBJ1-4 | TRBV14 | NA | TGTGCCAGCAGCCAAGAACTAGATGACCCCCGTAAACTGTTTTTT | CASSQELDDPRKLFF
NA | TRBJ2-7 | TRBV5-1 | NA | TGCGCCAGCAGCTCCGCGAGACTGGATTTTGAGGAACAAACCGAGCAGTACTTC | CASSSARLDFEEQTEQYF